This TCR beta chain is drawn from a study of beta chain features in type 1 diabetes. Germline V gene data show CDR1 as MNHEY and CDR2 as SVGAGI. The CDR3 contains 15 residues. The V gene end was trimmed by 2 bases and the J gene end by 5 bases; junction bases not matched to a gene: 8. Study conclusions and caveats: Among patients with Type 1 diabetes, TCRB CDR3s were moderately but significantly shorter in every one of the four CD4+ subsets. A closer apparent resemblance between naive, central memory and Treg TCRB repertoires was seen in patients than in healthy donors.

On this clone: Its antigen is still unknown.

All of the isolated RNA was reverse transcribed, so expressed TCRB transcripts were sequenced. The table came from immunoSEQ multiplex PCR; TCRdb's copy has only in-frame clones and leaves some out. This repertoire shows 310,000 or so clones, 15% found once; its top ten account for less than 0.02%. V and J are TRBV6-5 and TRBJ2-7; 8 nucleotides line up with TRBD2. The receptor's source is a young man with type 1 diabetes. Sequences were obtained from naive CD4+ T cells from blood. In nucleotides, the CDR3 is TGTGCCAGCAGTTACCGCCCAGCGGGGGCCCACGAGCAGTACTTC. Protein sequence: CASSYRPAGAHEQYF.